Described below is a single T cell receptor beta chain sequence and its context. Data came from immunoSEQ multiplex PCR; TCRdb stores just in-frame clones and leaves some out. The sample records a few hundred thousand clones, 80% to 90% being singletons. Germline CDR1 is MNHEY and CDR2 is SMNVEV (reference sequence). V was shortened by 5 bases and J by 8 bases, with 15 bases between the two germline ends. The CDR3 has 13 residues. This entry is derived from a study of blood T cell repertoires in COVID-19. Study context: COVID-19 samples, acute and convalescent, were from the United States, Italy and Spain. The cDNA or gDNA used as material had been derived from T cells, B-cell-depleted T cells, or PBMCs.

V usage is TRBV27 and J usage is TRBJ1-2; D not certain. Sequences were obtained from PBMCs or T cells enriched from blood (not recorded which). The clonotype was recovered from a man aged 25-45 years with acute COVID-19. The CDR3: CASSPRRQHGYTF. Written as DNA, the CDR3 is TGTGCCAGCAGTCCTCGGCGGCAGCACGGCTACACCTTC.